Here is one TCR beta chain with its context. Its cognate antigen is unknown. Profiling relied on immunoSEQ multiplex PCR, and the TCRdb table lists in-frame clones only, not all of them. Altogether 50,000 to 65,000 clones are present, approximately 86% being singletons, with the ten largest covering 6.5% to 8.5%. The data were taken from a study of T cell responses to AZD1222 COVID-19 vaccine. Study conclusions and caveats: Across the whole spike, CD4 TCRs peaked at regions 160-218 and 743-854.

The TCR sequence derives from an adult who received the AZD1222 COVID-19 vaccine. The sequencing here drew on peripheral blood, taken 28 days after the second AZD1222 dose.

CDR3 sequence: CASSQDGQAARGYTF. CDR3 in DNA: TGCGCCAGCAGCCAAGATGGGCAGGCAGCGAGGGGCTACACCTTC. The chain recombines TRBV4-3 with TRBJ1-2; the D is unclear. Germline CDR1 and CDR2: LGHNA and YSLEER. The V end lost 0 bases, the J end lost 8 bases, and 16 bases lay between the germline ends. The CDR3 loop spans 15 amino acids.